The present T cell receptor (beta chain) was sequenced within a study of T cells after yellow fever vaccination (dated by TCRdb to about 2019). In terms of the full investigation: The SMART-Seq v4 Ultra Low Input RNA kit was used to prepare libraries from fractions with low cell numbers. Two healthy male donors, one aged 18 to 30 and one aged 30 to 39 years, were included in the cohort. Blood samples were taken at several timepoints before and after primary and secondary immunization, and bulk PBMC replicates and cell subsets were isolated. To follow T-cell clones before and after primary and booster YFV17D yellow fever vaccination, bulk TCR alpha and beta repertoires were sequenced over time. Points the paper makes about the study in general: Only two donors were included in the study, so the extent to which the findings can be generalized is limited. Compared with the primary T-cell response, the secondary T-cell response was weaker but faster, peaking on day 5 rather than day 15. Most clones expanded after primary vaccination (96% of CD4 and around nine tenths of CD8) were re-detected after the booster, suggesting that broad memory maintenance occurred. A small fraction of clonotypes showed up in both the CD4 and CD8 compartments, probably as a result of convergent recombination. Computational filtering was required because FACS-sorted repertoires could contain abundant contaminating clonotypes from the bulk population.

The sample's treatment or condition label, in plain terms: live attenuated yellow fever vaccine strain. At each blood-draw timepoint, two biological replicates of bulk PBMCs were obtained. A standard Ficoll-Paque protocol was used to isolate PBMCs from peripheral blood. TriZol was used to extract RNA from bulk PBMCs, CD4 and CD8 fractions, and dextramer-positive and dextramer-negative fractions. TCR cDNA was synthesized by 5'RACE template switching, through which a universal primer site and unique molecular identifiers were introduced. cDNA synthesis was primed from both the TCR alpha and TCR beta constant segments. Library amplification used two PCR steps, and the second PCR step added sample barcodes and sequencing adapters. Sequencing of the libraries was done on either Illumina HiSeq 2500 (2x100 bp) or NovaSeq (2x150 bp). Under the source paper's analysis protocol: Reads were demultiplexed and collapsed into UMI consensus sequences with MIGEC, and V(D)J alignment was performed with MiXCR. Clonotypes responding to the vaccine were identified with edgeR on replicate PBMC samples, with the criteria of FDR below 0.01 and a log2 fold change above 5 up to day 15. Each bulk clonotype was labeled CD4 or CD8 based on which sequenced repertoire, CD4 or CD8, contained the clonotype at higher abundance. Using fastp at Q25 and MiXCR, TCRdb reprocessed the public reads and kept productive beta chains. Each entry is one CDR3 protein sequence, shown with its most common DNA and genes. Clone size and V and J calls follow TCRdb, not the original study. Across this sample there are under 550,000 distinct CDR3 sequences, with 20% to 25% seen only once. Around 17% of the sample rests with the top ten.

As for this clonotype: No antigen is known for it. No base qualities exist here, and no much larger clone lies one base off it.

The sequences come from PBMCs, collected roughly 23 days after the first yellow fever vaccination. The TCR comes from a man between 18 and 29 years old who received the YFV17D yellow fever vaccine.

The nucleotides read TGCGCCAGCAGCTTGTACAGATCGAACACCGGGGAGCTGTTTTTT. Its protein product is CASSLYRSNTGELFF. The chain was built from TRBV5-1 and TRBJ2-2; the D gene identity is not certain. Spanning cysteine to phenylalanine, the CDR3 consists of 15 amino acids. Only the CDR3 portion is preserved as DNA: 45 bases, with reading frame beginning at the first base. For CDR1 and CDR2, the germline V gene lists SGHRS and YFSETQ. V lost 1 base and J lost 0 bases; the stretch between them is 7 bases long.